One and the same sample provided the 25 T cell receptor beta chains below, sequenced in a study of T cell repertoires in cytomegalovirus infection. A single record per CDR3 protein comes from TCRdb applying MiXCR to the reads. This sample has 150,000 to 200,000 distinct CDR3 sequences, with under 30% found just once. Sequencing input: PBMCs. These receptors were collected from a human donor in good health (CMV status not recorded). Some clones in this sample may be carry-over from other donors' samples.

The V gene is TRBV18, the J gene TRBJ1-1, with no clear D. V shed 1 base and J shed 3 bases, with 12 bases lying between them. The CDR3 is 15 amino acids. In germline, CDR1 is KGHSH, CDR2 LQKENI. In nucleotides, the CDR3 is TGTGCCAGCTCACCACTGGGCGGGGAGGACACTGAAGCTTTCTTT. This gives the protein CASSPLGGEDTEAFF.

The rearrangement uses TRBV18 and TRBJ2-3; D unresolved. CDR3 length: 17 amino acids. The germline V gene encodes CDR1 KGHSH and CDR2 LQKENI. V was cut by 4 bases and J by 1 base, with 18 bases left in between. In DNA, the CDR3 is TGTGCCAGCTCACGAGAACAGAGCATACCTCGCACAGATACGCAGTATTTT. This encodes CASSREQSIPRTDTQYF.

Here the CDR3 reads CASRGPTYGYTF. The CDR3 nucleotides read TGTGCCAGTAGGGGTCCTACCTATGGCTACACCTTC. This sequence joins TRBV19 and TRBJ1-2; D is uncertain. Germline V gene sequence: CDR1 LNHDA, CDR2 SQIVND (reference sequence). Trimming stripped 6 bases from V and 4 bases from J, with 9 bases between. This CDR3 is 12 amino acids long.

V usage is TRBV7-2 and J usage is TRBJ2-2; D possibly corresponds to TRBD1 (6 bases). Germline V gene data show CDR1 as SGHTA and CDR2 as FQGNSA. With 2 bases removed from V and 6 bases from J, the gap between germline ends came to 22 bases. The CDR3 covers 18 residues. CDR3 sequence: CASSLPSQGMSSAGELFF. CDR3 nucleotide sequence: TGTGCCAGCAGCTTACCTAGCCAGGGGATGAGTTCTGCCGGGGAGCTGTTTTTT.

The chain has TRBV19 and TRBJ1-2; TRBD1 matches 8 bases. Trimming took 5 bases from V and 12 from J; bases not matched to a gene: 20. This CDR3 contains 16 residues. Germline CDR1 reads LNHDA; CDR2 reads SQIVND (reference sequence). CDR3 nucleotides: TGTGCCAGTAGTGGAGGGACAGGCGGATACTATGGCTTGGACACCTTC. Its translation: CASSGGTGGYYGLDTF. Complete variable domain (other parts from reference TRBV19 and TRBJ1-2): DGGITQSPKYLFRKEGQNVTLSCEQNLNHDAMYWYRQDPGQGLRLIYYSQIVNDFQKGDIAEGYSVSREKKESFPLTVTSAQKNPTAFYLCASSGGTGGYYGLDTFGSGTRLTVV.

The chain carries TRBV29-1 and TRBJ1-6; the match to TRBD1 covers 7 bases. The V gene end was trimmed by 4 bases and the J gene end by 9 bases; junction bases not matched to a gene: 12. Per germline, CDR1 SQVTM and CDR2 ANQGSEA. This CDR3 is 15 amino acids long. The CDR3 protein is CSVATGLGEGSPLHF. Here the CDR3 DNA reads TGCAGCGTTGCGACAGGGCTTGGGGAGGGTTCACCCCTCCACTTT.

This clonotype was recorded a few times. This rearrangement joins TRBV7-9 to TRBJ2-7; D assignment may be TRBD1 or TRBD2 (7 bases each). The germline gives CDR1 SEHNR, CDR2 FQNEAQ (reference sequence). The CDR3 is 14 amino acids. The germline V and J ends were trimmed by 1 base and 4 bases, with 11 bases remaining between them. The CDR3 here is CASSLGEGAYEQYF. As DNA, the CDR3 is TGTGCCAGCAGCTTAGGGGAGGGGGCGTACGAGCAGTACTTC.

This clonotype was observed a few times. This chain uses TRBV19 with TRBJ2-1; tentatively, D is TRBD1 (6 bases). The germline V gene has CDR1 LNHDA and CDR2 SQIVND (reference sequence). Trimming shortened V by 5 bases and J by 7 bases, and 15 bases separated the two germline ends. The CDR3 is 14 residues long. The CDR3 bases are TGTGCCAGTAGTCCGACAGGACCTGTAAATGAGCAGTTCTTC. Protein: CASSPTGPVNEQFF.

V gene TRBV29-1 combines with J gene TRBJ1-2; the D is unclear. V was clipped by 5 bases and J by 12 bases, with 7 bases between them. There are 8 residues in the CDR3. The germline V gene has CDR1 SQVTM and CDR2 ANQGSEA. CDR3 residues: CSVQTNTF. In DNA, the CDR3 is TGCAGCGTTCAGACGAACACCTTC.

The V gene is TRBV2, the J gene TRBJ2-1; D is tentatively TRBD1 or TRBD2 (5 bases each). The CDR3 contains 13 residues. V was clipped by 5 bases and J by 7 bases, with 12 bases between them. Germline CDR1 reads SNHLY; CDR2 reads FYNNEI. CDR3 in amino acids: CASSPRDRNEQFF. The CDR3, as DNA: TGTGCCAGCAGTCCCCGGGACCGGAATGAGCAGTTCTTC.

This clonotype was counted between two and nine times. The chain carries TRBV4-1 and TRBJ2-3, with a weak D call TRBD1 (5 bases). Trimming removed 2 bases at V and 4 bases at J, with 7 bases between. This CDR3 comprises 13 residues. CDR1 is MGHRA and CDR2 is YSYEKL in the germline V gene. The CDR3 loop is CASSQRQPDTQYF. In DNA form, the CDR3 reads TGCGCCAGCAGCCAACGACAGCCAGATACGCAGTATTTT.

The chain employs TRBV4-1 and TRBJ1-4; 7 bases match TRBD1. CDR1 is MGHRA and CDR2 is YSYEKL in the germline V gene. The J segment lost 6 bases and the V segment lost 4 bases, leaving 5 bases of the junction unmatched. This CDR3 region has 14 residues. The CDR3 DNA reads as TGCGCCAGCAGCCCCCGACAGGGTGATGAAAAACTGTTTTTT. Encoded protein: CASSPRQGDEKLFF.

The chain links TRBV29-1 to TRBJ1-5, with D unresolved. The germline V gene has CDR1 SQVTM and CDR2 ANQGSEA. This CDR3 has 10 residues. V was cut by 6 bases and J by 4 bases, with 4 bases left in between. The CDR3 sequence: CSVGNQPQHF. The CDR3 nucleotides read TGCAGCGTAGGTAATCAGCCCCAGCATTTT. Variable domain in full (rest from reference TRBV29-1 and TRBJ1-5): SAVISQKPSRDICQRGTSLTIQCQVDSQVTMMFWYRQQPGQSLTLIATANQGSEATYESGFVIDKFPISRPNLTFSTLTVSNMSPEDSSIYLCSVGNQPQHFGDGTRLSIL.

The V gene is TRBV5-6, the J gene TRBJ2-1, with no clear D. The germline gives CDR1 SGHDT, CDR2 YYEEEE. The CDR3 has 18 residues. Trimming shortened V by 4 bases and J by 3 bases, and 23 bases separated the two germline ends. The CDR3 sequence is CASSQPSAVQEGYNEQFF. The CDR3 nucleotides are TGTGCCAGCAGCCAGCCGTCGGCAGTCCAAGAAGGCTACAATGAGCAGTTCTTC.

Remarks on this clonotype: The junction and the germline gene differ at one end; a read error may be behind it. The chain links TRBV20-1 to TRBJ2-3; 8 bases map to TRBD2. The CDR3 spans 16 residues. Germline CDR1 reads DFQATT; CDR2 reads SNEGSKA (reference sequence). CDR3 protein: CSARASSGWETATQYF. The CDR3 bases are TGCAGTGCTAGAGCTTCTAGCGGGTGGGAAACAGCTACGCAGTATTTT.

The chain couples TRBV20-1 to TRBJ2-3; D call uncertain. CDR1 is DFQATT, CDR2 SNEGSKA, per germline (reference sequence). The CDR3 loop spans 11 amino acids. Trimming stripped 6 bases from V and 5 bases from J, with 9 bases between. CDR3 protein: CSALGEDTQYF. The CDR3 DNA follows: TGCAGTGCCCTTGGGGAAGATACGCAGTATTTT.

J is TRBJ1-2 and V is TRBV6-5; 10 bases map to TRBD1. CDR1 MNHEY and CDR2 SVGAGI come from the germline V gene. The junction had 8 bases not matched to a gene; V was cut back by 10 bases and J by 0 bases. The CDR3 is made up of 15 amino acids. CDR3 bases: TGTGCCACTCGTGGGACAGGGGAAGCTAACTATGGCTACACCTTC. Amino acids: CATRGTGEANYGYTF.

This clonotype was counted once. This rearrangement joins TRBV12-3 or TRBV12-4 to TRBJ2-2, with 8 nucleotides matching TRBD2. This CDR3 is 15 amino acids long. Germline trimming cut 7 bases from V and 8 bases from J; bases unmatched to any gene: 12. The CDR3: CASTTGGTSEGELFF. The CDR3 DNA is TGTGCCAGCACGACGGGGGGGACTAGTGAGGGGGAGCTGTTTTTT.

The chain carries TRBV10-3 and TRBJ2-3, with 12 positions matching TRBD2. The junction had 6 bases not matched to a gene; V was cut back by 0 bases and J by 2 bases. The V gene's germline CDR1 is ENHRY and CDR2 SYGVKD. The CDR3 is 18 amino acids. The CDR3 sequence: CAISESTSGGGITDTQYF. CDR3 DNA sequence: TGTGCCATCAGTGAGTCGACTAGCGGGGGTGGAATCACAGATACGCAGTATTTT.

This clonotype has only a few counts. J is TRBJ1-2 and V is TRBV4-1; D gene ambiguous. The CDR3 is 13 residues long. Germline-derived CDR1 and CDR2 are MGHRA and YSYEKL. Trimming cost V 1 base and J 2 bases, with 5 bases left between them. CDR3 amino acids: CASSQAANYGYTF. In DNA form, the CDR3 reads TGCGCCAGCAGCCAAGCCGCGAACTATGGCTACACCTTC.

This clonotype was detected a few times. The chain recombines TRBV5-1 with TRBJ1-1; 8 nucleotides match TRBD1. Germline V gives CDR1 SGHRS, CDR2 YFSETQ. V gave up 3 bases and J gave up 3 bases; unmatched junction bases: 7. This CDR3 contains 15 residues. CDR3 protein: CASSSDRVRDTEAFF. Written as DNA, the CDR3 is TGCGCCAGCAGCTCGGACAGGGTTAGGGACACTGAAGCTTTCTTT.

This clonotype was detected ten times or more. The J gene is TRBJ2-7, the V gene TRBV5-6; 9 bases map to TRBD2. The CDR3 sequence is 18 residues long. The junction had 17 bases not matched to a gene; V was cut back by 4 bases and J by 3 bases. In germline, CDR1 is SGHDT, CDR2 YYEEEE. CDR3: CASSPREVAGAIFYEQYF. The CDR3 nucleotides read TGTGCCAGCAGCCCCCGAGAGGTAGCGGGGGCCATATTCTACGAGCAGTACTTC.

In this sample, this clonotype turned up many times. The gene calls are TRBV19 and TRBJ1-1, with unresolved D. Trimming stripped 5 bases from V and 5 bases from J, with 6 bases between. Germline V gene data show CDR1 as LNHDA and CDR2 as SQIVND (reference sequence). CDR3 length: 11 residues. In DNA, the CDR3 is TGTGCCAGTAGTCGGCGGACTGAAGCTTTCTTT. As protein: CASSRRTEAFF.

This clonotype has a handful of counts. The genes are TRBV29-1 and TRBJ1-1; D is unclear. With 0 bases removed from V and 6 bases from J, the gap between germline ends came to 8 bases. The CDR3 runs to 12 residues. CDR1 SQVTM and CDR2 ANQGSEA come from the germline V gene. DNA for the CDR3: TGCAGCGTTGAAGATTTGAGAGCTGAAGCTTTCTTT. It is translated as CSVEDLRAEAFF.

DNA of the CDR3: TGTGCCAGCAGCTTAAAAGGCGGAAACACCGGGGAGCTGTTTTTT. It yields the protein CASSLKGGNTGELFF. The V and J genes are TRBV7-3 and TRBJ2-2; no definite D call. From germline, CDR1 is SGHTA and CDR2 FQGTGA. The CDR3 spans 15 residues. With 1 base removed from V and 2 bases from J, the gap between germline ends came to 8 bases.